One sample yielded the 21 T cell receptor beta chains listed below, sequenced in a study of response to subunit inactivated influenza vaccine. MiXCR, run by TCRdb on the RT-PCR reads, gives a single entry per CDR3 protein. The table includes about 520,000 distinct CDR3 sequences, approximately 11% detected once. Sequences were derived from PBMCs from blood, sampled about 40 days after vaccination. These receptors were taken from a man in his fifties who received an inactivated influenza vaccine.

This chain links TRBV3-1 with TRBJ2-7, with a tentative D call TRBD2 (6 bases). Trimming took 2 bases from V and 3 from J, leaving 11 bases between them. Looked up from germline, CDR1 is LGHDT and CDR2 is YNNKEL (reference sequence). This CDR3 has 14 amino acids. The CDR3 DNA follows: TGTGCCAGCAGCCAACGTCTTAGCGGCTACGAGCAGTACTTC. It specifies CASSQRLSGYEQYF.

This clonotype was observed a few times. This chain connects TRBV5-1 to TRBJ2-2; 9 bases match TRBD1. With 2 bases clipped from V and 7 bases from J, the junction kept 6 bases outside the gene matches. Germline assignment: CDR1 SGHRS and CDR2 YFSETQ. This CDR3 contains 15 residues. CDR3 residues: CASSFTGGEDGELFF. DNA of the CDR3: TGCGCCAGCAGCTTTACAGGGGGCGAGGACGGGGAGCTGTTTTTT.

This clonotype was seen only a few times. This sequence joins TRBV7-9 and TRBJ2-7; no definite D call. CDR1 is SEHNR and CDR2 is FQNEAQ in the germline V gene (reference sequence). The CDR3 totals 14 residues. Trimming stripped 5 bases from V and 2 bases from J, with 13 bases between. The CDR3 nucleotides read TGTGCCAGCAGCGGAGCCCGGAGTCCCTACGAGCAGTACTTC. This gives the protein CASSGARSPYEQYF.

The table lists this clonotype with many counts. The chain couples TRBV10-3 to TRBJ2-1; 11 bases are shared with TRBD1. The CDR3 totals 16 residues. Germline V lookup: CDR1 ENHRY, CDR2 SYGVKD. V shed 0 bases, J shed 7 bases, and the junction held 5 bases outside the gene matches. The CDR3 sequence: CAISESLGQGANEQFF. DNA for the CDR3: TGTGCCATCAGTGAGTCGCTAGGACAGGGGGCAAATGAGCAGTTCTTC.

Note on this clonotype: This sequence may be a read error, since a much larger clone differs from it by one base. The V gene is TRBV29-1, the J gene TRBJ1-1; no definite D call. Germline V gene sequence: CDR1 SQVTM, CDR2 ANQGSEA. V was clipped by 4 bases and J by 4 bases, with 7 bases between them. The CDR3 length is 11 residues. The CDR3 DNA sequence: TGCAGCGTTGTGCTAACCACTGAAGCTTTCTTT. Translation: CSVVLTTEAFF.

The chain joins TRBV5-1 to TRBJ2-5; possible D gene TRBD2, 5 bases. The V gene lost 3 bases and the J gene lost 0 bases, with 12 bases spanning the gap. CDR3 length: 15 amino acids. Per the germline V gene, CDR1 is SGHRS and CDR2 is YFSETQ. The CDR3 protein is CASSWGAEHQETQYF. The CDR3 DNA is TGCGCCAGCAGCTGGGGAGCGGAACACCAAGAGACCCAGTACTTC.

This clonotype was recorded at least ten times. The chain combines TRBV12-3 or TRBV12-4 with TRBJ1-6; D is possibly TRBD1 (6 bases). V was trimmed by 4 bases and J by 7 bases, leaving 8 bases between them. CDR3 length equals 13 residues. The CDR3 reads CASSSQGNSPLHF. The CDR3 DNA reads as TGTGCCAGCAGTTCCCAGGGGAATTCACCCCTCCACTTT.

This clonotype was counted only a few times. The V and J genes are TRBV7-9 and TRBJ2-7; 10 bases align to TRBD1. V was clipped by 1 base and J by 6 bases; unmatched bases: 9. This CDR3 has 16 amino acids. The germline V gene has CDR1 SEHNR and CDR2 FQNEAQ (reference sequence). The CDR3 region is CASSLDLGQGDSEQYF. The CDR3 region has the DNA TGTGCCAGCAGCTTAGACCTAGGACAGGGGGATTCCGAGCAGTACTTC.

This clonotype was counted ten times or more. This chain links TRBV21-1 with TRBJ2-2; the tabulated D call, TRBD2, remains unverified against the DNA. TRBV21-1 is a recognized pseudogene. The CDR3 is 17 residues long. The CDR3 reads CASSHPGLAGNTGELFF. The CDR3 coding sequence is TGTGCCAGCAGCCACCCGGGACTAGCGGGGAACACCGGGGAGCTGTTTTTT.

This clonotype was counted between two and nine times. This rearrangement joins TRBV10-3 to TRBJ2-1; TRBD2 matches 10 bases. CDR3 length: 15 amino acids. Germline CDR1 ENHRY, CDR2 SYGVKD. Germline trimming cut 4 bases from V and 6 bases from J; bases unmatched to any gene: 6. CDR3 sequence (DNA): TGTGCCATCAGTGGGGGGACTAGCGAAATCAATGAGCAGTTCTTC. It translates to CAISGGTSEINEQFF.

This clonotype has just a few counts. This rearrangement joins TRBV4-3 to TRBJ2-2; weak D call: TRBD2 (5 bases). Germline CDR1 reads LGHNA; CDR2 reads YSLEER. V was clipped by 0 bases and J by 6 bases, with 11 bases between them. This CDR3 comprises 15 residues. The CDR3 coding sequence is TGCGCCAGCAGCCAAGAGAGGGCCGGGCCCGGGGAGCTGTTTTTT. Translating it yields CASSQERAGPGELFF.

This clonotype was detected ten times or more. The J gene is TRBJ2-3, the V gene TRBV29-1; D may match TRBD1 or TRBD2 (5 bases each). CDR1 SQVTM and CDR2 ANQGSEA come from the germline V gene. CDR3 length: 14 residues. The V end lost 3 bases, the J end lost 0 bases, and 10 bases lay between the germline ends. CDR3 sequence reads: CSVDPRESTDTQYF. The CDR3 bases are TGCAGCGTTGACCCCAGGGAGAGCACAGATACGCAGTATTTT.

The chain couples TRBV24-1 to TRBJ2-7; 9 nucleotides line up with TRBD1. V shed 4 bases and J 4 bases; nucleotides not matched to a gene: 4. This CDR3 region has 14 residues. Germline V gives CDR1 KGHDR, CDR2 SFDVKD. CDR3 DNA: TGTGCCACCAGTGAGGGGACAGGGAGGTACGAGCAGTACTTC. Amino acid sequence: CATSEGTGRYEQYF.

Many counts were recorded for this clonotype. V and J are TRBV20-1 and TRBJ2-1; TRBD2 is a possible D gene (6 bases). V lost 2 bases, J lost 4 bases, and 9 bases lay in between. Germline-derived CDR1 and CDR2 are DFQATT and SNEGSKA (reference sequence). The CDR3 loop spans 13 amino acids. The CDR3, as DNA: TGCAGTGCTAGATCACTAGCATACAATGAGCAGTTCTTC. Residues: CSARSLAYNEQFF.

This clonotype was recorded a few times. The CDR3 DNA sequence: TGTGCCAGCAGCTTAGGGCCCCGTGGTTTTTCAGATACGCAGTATTTT. It encodes CASSLGPRGFSDTQYF. V gene TRBV7-8 combines with J gene TRBJ2-3, with no clear D. V was trimmed by 1 base and J by 4 bases, leaving 15 bases between them. The germline gives CDR1 SGHVS, CDR2 FQNEAQ. This CDR3 spans 16 amino acids.

A few counts support this clonotype. The V call is TRBV3-1, the J call TRBJ1-3; D may be TRBD1 (6 bases). The CDR3 contains 16 residues. Deletions cut 4 bases from V and 0 bases from J, with 13 bases between. Germline values: CDR1 LGHDT, CDR2 YNNKEL (reference sequence). The CDR3 spells CASSPTRGRSGNTIYF. The DNA for the CDR3 is TGTGCCAGCAGCCCAACGCGGGGGCGCTCTGGAAACACCATATATTTT.

This clonotype appeared a few times. The chain recombines TRBV20-1 with TRBJ1-5, with D unresolved. The CDR3 consists of 14 residues. Trimming left V 6 bases short and J 3 bases short, with 15 bases between. Germline CDR1 is DFQATT and CDR2 is SNEGSKA (reference sequence). CDR3 protein: CSATEARTNQPQHF. The CDR3 DNA reads as TGCAGTGCCACTGAGGCCAGAACCAATCAGCCCCAGCATTTT.

V usage is TRBV28 and J usage is TRBJ2-5; the D gene is possibly TRBD1 (7 bases). The V gene lost 5 bases and the J gene lost 2 bases, with 18 bases spanning the gap. CDR3 size: 16 residues. In germline, CDR1 is MDHEN, CDR2 SYDVKM. The CDR3 DNA is TGTGCCAGCAGTCCATTGGACAGGAGGGGTCAAGAGACCCAGTACTTC. Its translation is CASSPLDRRGQETQYF. Complete variable domain (other parts from reference TRBV28 and TRBJ2-5): DVKVTQSSRYLVKRTGEKVFLECVQDMDHENMFWYRQDPGLGLRLIYFSYDVKMKEKGDIPEGYSVSREKKERFSLILESASTNQTSMYLCASSPLDRRGQETQYFGPGTRLLVL.

The rearrangement joins TRBV2 to TRBJ2-2, with TRBD1 matching 10 bases. The trim removed 4 bases at V and 4 bases at J, leaving 3 bases unmatched. Germline V gene data show CDR1 as SNHLY and CDR2 as FYNNEI. The CDR3 runs 15 residues. The CDR3 coding sequence is TGTGCCAGCAGTGGGACAGGGGGTTTCACCGGGGAGCTGTTTTTT. Residues: CASSGTGGFTGELFF.

The chain combines TRBV6-1 with TRBJ2-2, with TRBD2 matching 12 bases. The CDR3 is 17 amino acids. J lost 0 bases, V lost 6 bases, and 5 bases had no gene match. CDR1 is MNHNS, CDR2 SASEGT, per germline. The CDR3, as DNA: TGTGCCAGCAGAGCAACTAGCGGGGGGACGAACACCGGGGAGCTGTTTTTT. It codes for CASRATSGGTNTGELFF.

This clonotype was seen a handful of times. The genes are TRBV20-1 and TRBJ1-6; no firm D call. V was shortened by 3 bases and J by 8 bases, with 5 bases between the two germline ends. In germline, CDR1 is DFQATT, CDR2 SNEGSKA (reference sequence). CDR3 length: 11 residues. The DNA of the CDR3 is TGCAGTGCTAGCCAAGATTCACCCCTCCACTTT. Encoded protein: CSASQDSPLHF.